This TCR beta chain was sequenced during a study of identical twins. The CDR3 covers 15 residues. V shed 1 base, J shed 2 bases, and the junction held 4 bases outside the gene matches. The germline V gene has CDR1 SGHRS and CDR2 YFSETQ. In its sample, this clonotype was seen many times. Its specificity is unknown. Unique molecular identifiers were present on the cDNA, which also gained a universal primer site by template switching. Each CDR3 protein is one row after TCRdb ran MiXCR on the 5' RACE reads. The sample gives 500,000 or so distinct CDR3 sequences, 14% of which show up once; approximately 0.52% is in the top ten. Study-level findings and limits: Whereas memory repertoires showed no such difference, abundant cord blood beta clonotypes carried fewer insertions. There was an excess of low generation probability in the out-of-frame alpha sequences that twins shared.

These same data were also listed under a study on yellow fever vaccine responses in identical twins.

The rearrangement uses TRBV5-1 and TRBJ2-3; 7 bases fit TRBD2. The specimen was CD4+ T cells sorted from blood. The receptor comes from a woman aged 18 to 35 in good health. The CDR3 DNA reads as TGCGCCAGCAGCTTGAGGGGACTACCCACAGATACGCAGTATTTT. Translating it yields CASSLRGLPTDTQYF.